This T cell receptor beta chain was sequenced during a study of OX40 agonist ivuxolimab in advanced cancers. About the study: Intravenous ivuxolimab at 0.01 to 10 mg/kg was given to patients every 2 weeks.

Findings of the study overall: At 0.1 to 3.0 mg/kg, clonal expansion of CD4+ and CD8+ blood T cells had occurred by week 6.

As to this clone: Its antigen is unknown.

V gave up 5 bases and J gave up 5 bases; unmatched junction bases: 7. CDR1 and CDR2 from the germline V gene are SGHNT and YENEEA. The CDR3 is 15 residues long. The assay was immunoSEQ multiplex PCR, and TCRdb's table has in-frame clones only and misses some. Among some 95,000 clones listed, 90% to 95% were seen once. This receptor was taken from an adult with an advanced solid tumor such as melanoma, head and neck, liver or kidney cancer. The sample here was CD4+ or CD8+ T cells sorted from blood, taken in a trial of the OX40 agonist ivuxolimab. The chain couples TRBV11-3 to TRBJ2-7, with TRBD2 identical over 12 bases. CDR3 amino acids: CASSRLAGGVHEQYF. CDR3 nucleotides: TGTGCCAGCAGCCGTCTAGCGGGAGGGGTCCACGAGCAGTACTTC.